Presented here are 27 T cell receptor beta chains from one specimen sequenced in a study of blood T cell repertoires in COVID-19. Libraries were prepared by immunoSEQ multiplex PCR; TCRdb keeps only in-frame clonotypes and omits some of them. The sample has 150,000 or so clones; roughly 85% are singletons. Sequencing input: PBMCs or T cells enriched from blood (not recorded which). These receptors came from a woman in her forties or fifties who had recovered from COVID-19.

This rearrangement joins TRBV28 to TRBJ1-5, with a weak D call TRBD1 (5 bases). The germline V gene encodes CDR1 MDHEN and CDR2 SYDVKM. The CDR3 length is 13 residues. The germline V and J ends were trimmed by 6 bases and 9 bases, with 15 bases remaining between them. The CDR3 region is CASRQTRGGPQHF. In nucleotides, the CDR3 is TGTGCCAGCAGGCAGACACGCGGGGGGCCCCAGCATTTT.

The chain combines TRBV6-4 with TRBJ2-1; 10 bases line up with TRBD2. The ends lost 6 bases at V and 9 bases at J; junction bases unmatched: 8. Per the germline V gene, CDR1 is MRHNA and CDR2 is SNTAGT. The CDR3 extends over 14 amino acids. CDR3 sequence reads: CASRRASGSGEQFF. The DNA for the CDR3 is TGTGCCAGCAGGAGGGCTAGCGGGAGCGGTGAGCAGTTCTTC.

The V call is TRBV19, the J call TRBJ2-7, with TRBD2 matching over 10 bases. The CDR3 totals 16 residues. Per germline, CDR1 LNHDA and CDR2 SQIVND (reference sequence). With V trimmed by 1 base and J by 5 bases, 8 bases remained unmatched. The CDR3 here is CASSIGVTSGADEQYF. The CDR3 bases are TGTGCCAGTAGTATAGGCGTCACTAGCGGGGCCGACGAGCAGTACTTC. The entire variable domain, with the rest obtained from reference TRBV19 and TRBJ2-7, is as follows: DGGITQSPKYLFRKEGQNVTLSCEQNLNHDAMYWYRQDPGQGLRLIYYSQIVNDFQKGDIAEGYSVSREKKESFPLTVTSAQKNPTAFYLCASSIGVTSGADEQYFGPGTRLTVT.

V and J are TRBV2 and TRBJ1-1; TRBD1 might be the D (6 bases). The CDR3 extends over 15 amino acids. Germline CDR1 and CDR2: SNHLY and FYNNEI. V shed 3 bases and J shed 3 bases, with 14 bases lying between them. The CDR3 loop reads CASSDWGGADTEAFF. The DNA of the CDR3 is TGTGCCAGCAGTGACTGGGGGGGCGCTGACACTGAAGCTTTCTTT.

V and J are TRBV18 and TRBJ2-7, with 8 bases identical to TRBD1. The germline V gene has CDR1 KGHSH and CDR2 LQKENI. The length of the CDR3 is 14 residues. Trimming took 2 bases from V and 2 from J; bases not matched to a gene: 2. This chain's CDR3 is CASSPRTGPYEQYF. CDR3 bases: TGTGCCAGCTCACCAAGGACAGGGCCCTACGAGCAGTACTTC. Based on the CDR3 plus reference TRBV18 and TRBJ2-7, the full variable domain is NAGVMQNPRHLVRRRGQEARLRCSPMKGHSHVYWYRQLPEEGLKFMVYLQKENIIDESGMPKERFSAEFPKEGPSILRIQQVVRGDSAAYFCASSPRTGPYEQYFGPGTRLTVT.

The V and J genes are TRBV3-1 (or the pseudogene TRBV3-2) and TRBJ1-5; 11 bases are a match to TRBD1. The CDR3 totals 15 residues. Per the germline V gene, CDR1 is LGHDT and CDR2 is YNNKEL (reference sequence). With 4 bases clipped from V and 4 bases from J, the junction kept 3 bases outside the gene matches. The CDR3 bases are TGTGCCAGCAGCCCGGACAGGGGGCGGAATCAGCCCCAGCATTTT. Protein sequence: CASSPDRGRNQPQHF.

A few counts support this clone. This sequence joins TRBV12-3 or TRBV12-4 and TRBJ2-5, with 8 bases that match TRBD1. Losses at the gene ends were 5 bases for V and 4 bases for J; bases not matched to a gene: 3. The CDR3 is made up of 13 amino acids. CDR3 in DNA: TGTGCCAGCAGTACTGACAGGGGAGAGACCCAGTACTTC. Translating it yields CASSTDRGETQYF.

Only a few counts were recorded for this clone. The genes are TRBV24-1 and TRBJ1-2, with D possibly matching TRBD1 (5 bases). CDR3 length equals 14 residues. Germline V gene lookup returns CDR1 KGHDR and CDR2 SFDVKD. Between the trimmed V and J ends, which lost 4 bases and 6 bases, there was a span of 14 bases. CDR3 residues: CATSERGISHGYTF. CDR3 DNA sequence: TGTGCCACCAGTGAGCGGGGGATTTCTCATGGCTACACCTTC.

CDR3 bases: TGTGCCAGTACCCCTGTCCGGGGGGTTCCGACTACTGGGGCCAACGTCCTGACTTTC. Translation: CASTPVRGVPTTGANVLTF. The genes are TRBV19 and TRBJ2-6; 7 bases are shared with TRBD2. The CDR3 has 19 residues. The germline V gene encodes CDR1 LNHDA and CDR2 SQIVND (reference sequence). V lost 7 bases and J lost 2; bases outside the gene matches: 17.

The CDR3 is CASSLAGVSSGNTIYF. Here the CDR3 DNA reads TGCGCCAGCAGCTTGGCCGGGGTGAGCTCTGGAAACACCATATATTTT. The rearrangement joins TRBV5-1 to TRBJ1-3, with D hard to call. V lost 0 bases to trimming and J lost 0 bases, with 10 bases between them. There are 16 residues in the CDR3. Per germline, CDR1 SGHRS and CDR2 YFSETQ.

The rearrangement uses TRBV2 and TRBJ2-1, with 8 bases that match TRBD1. The germline CDR1 and CDR2 sequences are SNHLY and FYNNEI. V lost 8 bases and J lost 10; bases outside the gene matches: 16. The CDR3 covers 15 residues. This CDR3 is CASHQRQGTGLEQFF. In DNA form, the CDR3 reads TGTGCCAGCCATCAACGACAGGGGACGGGTCTAGAGCAGTTCTTC.

The CDR3 loop reads CASSFYRQETQYF. The DNA of the CDR3 is TGTGCCAGCAGTTTCTACAGACAAGAGACCCAGTACTTC. The rearrangement uses TRBV6-6 and TRBJ2-5, with unresolved D. Trimming took 4 bases from V and 2 from J, leaving 8 bases between them. The CDR3 loop spans 13 amino acids. The germline gives CDR1 MNHNY, CDR2 SVGAGI (reference sequence).

The chain combines TRBV5-4 with TRBJ2-3, with TRBD1 matching 7 bases. The ends lost 4 bases at V and 3 bases at J; junction bases unmatched: 2. Germline CDR1 and CDR2: SGHNT and YYREEE (reference sequence). This CDR3 has 13 amino acids. Written as DNA, the CDR3 is TGTGCCAGCAGCAAGACAGGGACAGATACGCAGTATTTT. Translation gives CASSKTGTDTQYF.

The gene calls are TRBV7-9 and TRBJ2-7; possibly TRBD2 for D (7 bases). The CDR3 length is 16 residues. With 0 bases removed from V and 3 bases from J, the gap between germline ends came to 15 bases. Germline assignment: CDR1 SEHNR and CDR2 FQNEAQ (reference sequence). The CDR3 sequence is CASSLAGGPQGYEQYF. The CDR3 coding sequence is TGTGCCAGCAGCTTAGCGGGGGGGCCGCAGGGCTACGAGCAGTACTTC.

This clone was seen only once. V is TRBV13 and J is TRBJ2-5; tentative D call: TRBD1 (5 bases). Trimming removed 5 bases from V and 4 bases from J, with 17 bases in between. This CDR3 is 15 amino acids long. Germline loops: CDR1 PRHDT, CDR2 FYEKMQ (reference sequence). CDR3 amino acids: CASSQGPGMGETQYF. In DNA form, the CDR3 reads TGTGCCAGCAGCCAGGGCCCAGGGATGGGAGAGACCCAGTACTTC.

The sample holds a few counts of this clone. V gene TRBV9 combines with J gene TRBJ1-1; D unresolved. V was cut by 0 bases and J by 5 bases, with 11 bases left in between. Germline V gene lookup returns CDR1 SGDLS and CDR2 YYNGEE. The CDR3 is 14 residues long. CDR3 DNA sequence: TGTGCCAGCAGCGTAGCGAGGGAAGGGACTGAAGCTTTCTTT. Its translation: CASSVAREGTEAFF.

This clone was seen a few times. This rearrangement joins TRBV7-6 to TRBJ1-1; 9 bases align to TRBD1. Losses at the gene ends were 4 bases for V and 4 bases for J; bases not matched to a gene: 10. This CDR3 has 16 amino acids. Germline CDR1 and CDR2: SGHVS and FNYEAQ. The CDR3 DNA reads TGTGCCAGCAGCTCCCGAGAAGGACAGGGGACCACTGAAGCTTTCTTT. It yields the protein CASSSREGQGTTEAFF.

The chain combines TRBV11-2 with TRBJ2-7; D is perhaps TRBD2 (5 bases). Trimming cost V 5 bases and J 5 bases, with 19 bases left between them. Germline values: CDR1 SGHAT, CDR2 FQNNGV. The CDR3 spans 15 residues. CDR3 coding DNA: TGTGCCAGCAGCACGGGGTTAGGGAATGTGAACGAGCAGTACTTC. Translating gives CASSTGLGNVNEQYF.

The rearrangement joins TRBV20-1 to TRBJ2-5; TRBD2 is a possible D gene (6 bases). The CDR3 sequence is 13 residues long. Germline V gives CDR1 DFQATT, CDR2 SNEGSKA (reference sequence). The V end was cut by 3 bases, the J end by 3 bases, with 11 bases between. The CDR3 region has the DNA TGCAGTGCTAGTAGGTTAGCGGAAGAGACCCAGTACTTC. Translating it yields CSASRLAEETQYF.

This chain uses TRBV6-5 with TRBJ2-7, with a tentative D call TRBD1 (5 bases). Germline CDR1 is MNHEY and CDR2 is SVGAGI. V shed 1 base and J shed 3 bases, with 10 bases lying between them. The CDR3 runs 14 residues. The CDR3 loop reads CASSYFQGNYEQYF. The CDR3 DNA reads as TGTGCCAGCAGTTACTTTCAGGGTAACTACGAGCAGTACTTC.

V and J are TRBV14 and TRBJ2-3; no clear D. Trimming pared 0 bases from V and 6 bases from J, leaving 13 bases between. CDR1 is SGHDN and CDR2 is FVKESK in the germline V gene. The CDR3 has 15 residues. Here the CDR3 reads CASSQESWYADTQYF. CDR3 bases: TGTGCCAGCAGCCAAGAGAGCTGGTACGCGGATACGCAGTATTTT. Full variable domain (outside the CDR3, taken from reference TRBV14 and TRBJ2-3): EAGVTQFPSHSVIEKGQTVTLRCDPISGHDNLYWYRRVMGKEIKFLLHFVKESKQDESGMPNNRFLAERTGGTYSTLKVQPAELEDSGVYFCASSQESWYADTQYFGPGTRLTVL.

The J gene is TRBJ1-2, the V gene TRBV13, with TRBD1 identical over 8 bases. There are 17 residues in the CDR3. The V and J ends lost 5 bases and 0 bases, in that order; junction bases with no gene match: 11. Germline lookup yields CDR1 PRHDT and CDR2 FYEKMQ (reference sequence). This CDR3 is CASSPRQGTKANYGYTF. The CDR3 DNA reads TGTGCCAGCAGCCCCAGACAGGGGACGAAAGCTAACTATGGCTACACCTTC.

This chain connects TRBV10-3 to TRBJ1-1; no clear D. The germline V gene encodes CDR1 ENHRY and CDR2 SYGVKD. The CDR3 has 15 amino acids. Trimming left V 0 bases short and J 2 bases short, with 10 bases between. CDR3 in DNA: TGTGCCATCAGTGAGTCGGGAGATATTAACACTGAAGCTTTCTTT. Translation: CAISESGDINTEAFF.

The chain combines TRBV9 with TRBJ1-1; no definite D call. V lost 4 bases and J 4 bases, leaving 11 bases between the germline ends. The CDR3 consists of 13 residues. CDR1 is SGDLS, CDR2 YYNGEE, per germline. The CDR3 loop is CASSPTTTTEAFF. The DNA of the CDR3 is TGTGCCAGCAGCCCAACAACTACCACTGAAGCTTTCTTT.

This clone was detected ten times or more. The rearrangement uses TRBV11-2 and TRBJ1-2; D unresolved. The V and J ends lost 10 bases and 1 base respectively, with 13 bases between them. The CDR3 contains 13 residues. Germline loops: CDR1 SGHAT, CDR2 FQNNGV. In DNA, the CDR3 is TGTGCCACCCATAGTACAGTTAACTATGGCTACACCTTC. It is translated as CATHSTVNYGYTF.

This clone appeared a few times. Written as DNA, the CDR3 is TGTGCCAGTGAGGGACAGGGCTCCTACGAGCAGTACTTC. Amino acid sequence: CASEGQGSYEQYF. The chain joins TRBV6-5 to TRBJ2-7; 9 positions agree with TRBD1. The CDR3 runs to 13 residues. Looked up from germline, CDR1 is MNHEY and CDR2 is SVGAGI. V lost 9 bases, J lost 0 bases, and 3 bases stayed unmatched.

The count of this clone is one. CDR3 amino acids: CASSLQGIGNTIYF. For the CDR3, the DNA is TGTGCCAGCAGCCTACAGGGAATTGGAAACACCATATATTTT. The chain joins TRBV5-4 to TRBJ1-3, with D perhaps matching TRBD1 (6 bases). Trimming stripped 4 bases from V and 3 bases from J, with 11 bases between. The germline CDR1 and CDR2 sequences are SGHNT and YYREEE (reference sequence). This CDR3 region has 14 residues.